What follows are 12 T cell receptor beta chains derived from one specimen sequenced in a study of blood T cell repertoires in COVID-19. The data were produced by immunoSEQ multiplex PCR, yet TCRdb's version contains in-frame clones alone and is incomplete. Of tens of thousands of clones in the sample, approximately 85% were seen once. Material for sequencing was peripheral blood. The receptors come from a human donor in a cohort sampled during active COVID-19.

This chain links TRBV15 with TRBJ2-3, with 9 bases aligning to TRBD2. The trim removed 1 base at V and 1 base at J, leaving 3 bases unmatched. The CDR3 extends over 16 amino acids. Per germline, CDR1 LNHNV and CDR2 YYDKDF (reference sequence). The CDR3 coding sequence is TGTGCCACCAGCAGAGTCAGGACTAGCGGCACAGATACGCAGTATTTT. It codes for CATSRVRTSGTDTQYF. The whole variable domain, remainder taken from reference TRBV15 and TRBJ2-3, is DAMVIQNPRYQVTQFGKPVTLSCSQTLNHNVMYWYQQKSSQAPKLLFHYYDKDFNNEADTPDNFQSRRPNTSFCFLDIRSPGLGDTAMYLCATSRVRTSGTDTQYFGPGTRLTVL.

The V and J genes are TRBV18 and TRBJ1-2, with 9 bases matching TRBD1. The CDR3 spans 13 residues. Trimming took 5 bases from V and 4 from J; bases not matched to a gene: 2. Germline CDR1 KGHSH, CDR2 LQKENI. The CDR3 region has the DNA TGTGCCAGCTCAAGGACAGGGGCCTATGGCTACACCTTC. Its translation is CASSRTGAYGYTF.

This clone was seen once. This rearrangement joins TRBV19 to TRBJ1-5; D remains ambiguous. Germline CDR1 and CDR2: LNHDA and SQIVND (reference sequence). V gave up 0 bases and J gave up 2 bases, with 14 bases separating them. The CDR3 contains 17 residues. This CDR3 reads CASSIDTTGRGNQPQHF. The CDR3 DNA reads TGTGCCAGTAGTATAGATACCACCGGGCGGGGCAATCAGCCCCAGCATTTT.

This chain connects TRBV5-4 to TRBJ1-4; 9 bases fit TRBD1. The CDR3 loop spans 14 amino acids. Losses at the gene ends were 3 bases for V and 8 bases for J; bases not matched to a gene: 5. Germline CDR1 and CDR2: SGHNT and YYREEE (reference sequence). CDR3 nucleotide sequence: TGTGCCAGCAGCTCCGAGACAGGGGGAGAAAAACTGTTTTTT. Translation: CASSSETGGEKLFF.

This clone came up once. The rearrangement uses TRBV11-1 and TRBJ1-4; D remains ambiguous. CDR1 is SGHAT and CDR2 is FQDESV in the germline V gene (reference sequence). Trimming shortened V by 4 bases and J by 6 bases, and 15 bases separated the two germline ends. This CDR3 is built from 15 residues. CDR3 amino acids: CASSSAGRADEKLFF. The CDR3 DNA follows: TGTGCCAGCAGCTCCGCCGGAAGAGCGGATGAAAAACTGTTTTTT.

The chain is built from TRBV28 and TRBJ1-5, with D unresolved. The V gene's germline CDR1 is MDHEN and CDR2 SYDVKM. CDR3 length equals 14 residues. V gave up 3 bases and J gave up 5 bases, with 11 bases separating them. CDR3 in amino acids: CASSLSSAYQPQHF. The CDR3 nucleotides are TGTGCCAGCAGTTTGAGTTCAGCGTATCAGCCCCAGCATTTT.

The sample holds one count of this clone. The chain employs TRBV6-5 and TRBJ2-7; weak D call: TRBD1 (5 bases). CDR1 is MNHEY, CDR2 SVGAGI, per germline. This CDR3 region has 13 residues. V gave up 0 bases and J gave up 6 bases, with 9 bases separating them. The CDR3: CASSYSDSSEQYF. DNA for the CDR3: TGTGCCAGCAGTTACTCCGACAGTTCCGAGCAGTACTTC.

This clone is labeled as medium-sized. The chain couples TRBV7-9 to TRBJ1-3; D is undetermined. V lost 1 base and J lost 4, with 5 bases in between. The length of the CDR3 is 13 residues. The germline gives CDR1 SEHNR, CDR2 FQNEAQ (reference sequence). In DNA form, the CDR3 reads TGTGCCAGCAGCTTAGACAGCGGAAACACCATATATTTT. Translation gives CASSLDSGNTIYF.

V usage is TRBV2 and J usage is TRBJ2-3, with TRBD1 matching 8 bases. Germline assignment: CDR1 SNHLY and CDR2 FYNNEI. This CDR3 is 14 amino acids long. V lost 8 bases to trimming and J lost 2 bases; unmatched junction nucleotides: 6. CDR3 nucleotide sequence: TGTGCCAGCGGCCCGGACAGGGACACAGATACGCAGTATTTT. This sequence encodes CASGPDRDTDTQYF. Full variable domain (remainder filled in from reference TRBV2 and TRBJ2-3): EPEVTQTPSHQVTQMGQEVILRCVPISNHLYFYWYRQILGQKVEFLVSFYNNEISEKSEIFDDQFSVERPDGSNFTLKIRSTKLEDSAMYFCASGPDRDTDTQYFGPGTRLTVL.

The DNA of the CDR3 is TGTGCCAGCACCGGACAGAGAAAAAAACAGGGAGTCACAGATACGCAGTATTTT. Encoded protein: CASTGQRKKQGVTDTQYF. The V gene is TRBV2, the J gene TRBJ2-3, with D perhaps TRBD1 (6 bases). CDR3 size: 18 residues. Trimming removed 7 bases from V and 2 bases from J, with 25 bases in between. Germline CDR1 is SNHLY and CDR2 is FYNNEI.

CDR3: CASSLARSQGSEAFF. The CDR3 DNA sequence: TGCGCCAGCAGCTTGGCCCGATCACAGGGGTCTGAAGCTTTCTTT. The genes are TRBV5-1 and TRBJ1-1; 7 bases fit TRBD1. Germline CDR1 is SGHRS and CDR2 is YFSETQ. V gave up 0 bases and J gave up 6 bases; unmatched junction bases: 8. The CDR3 covers 15 residues.

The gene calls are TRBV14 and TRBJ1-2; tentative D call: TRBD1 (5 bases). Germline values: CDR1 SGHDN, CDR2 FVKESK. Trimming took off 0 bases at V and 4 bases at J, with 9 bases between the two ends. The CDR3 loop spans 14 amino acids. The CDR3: CASSQDLGLYGYTF. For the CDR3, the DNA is TGTGCCAGCAGCCAAGATTTGGGACTCTATGGCTACACCTTC.